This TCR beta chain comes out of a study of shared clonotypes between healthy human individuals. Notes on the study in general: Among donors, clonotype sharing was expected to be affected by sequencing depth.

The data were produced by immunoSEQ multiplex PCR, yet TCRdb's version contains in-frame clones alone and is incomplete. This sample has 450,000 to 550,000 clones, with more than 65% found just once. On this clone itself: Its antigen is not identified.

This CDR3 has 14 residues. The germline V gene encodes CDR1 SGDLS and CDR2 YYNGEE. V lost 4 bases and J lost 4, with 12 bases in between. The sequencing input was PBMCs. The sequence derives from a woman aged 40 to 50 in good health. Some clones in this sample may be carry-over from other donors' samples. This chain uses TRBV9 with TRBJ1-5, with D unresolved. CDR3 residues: CASSLGNVNQPQHF. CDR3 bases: TGTGCCAGCAGCCTGGGAAATGTAAATCAGCCCCAGCATTTT.